The rows below give T cell receptor beta chains drawn from one sample of a study of blood T cell repertoires in COVID-19. Repertoires were generated with immunoSEQ multiplex PCR, while TCRdb's copy carries only in-frame clones and drops some. The sample has a few hundred thousand clones, roughly 80% seen once. Material: peripheral blood. The receptor set was obtained from a woman aged 18-35 years with acute or convalescent COVID-19. CDR3s include the opening cysteine and the closing phenylalanine or tryptophan. D genes are given only for firm matches. Size is omitted from some rows. Given values are once, few, many or a class for expanded clones.

v_call	j_call	clone_size	d_call	cdr3_aa	cdr3_nt
TRBV3-1/TRBV3-2	TRBJ1-2	.	TRBD1	CASSQDGTGEGYGYTF	TGTGCCAGCAGCCAAGATGGGACAGGGGAAGGCTATGGCTACACCTTC
TRBV6-2/TRBV6-3	TRBJ2-7	many	TRBD2	CASSYILAGGYEQYF	TGTGCCAGCAGTTACATCCTAGCGGGAGGCTACGAGCAGTACTTC
TRBV7-9	TRBJ2-1	.	.	CASSFGAHTPNEQFF	TGTGCCAGCAGCTTTGGGGCACACACCCCCAATGAGCAGTTCTTC
TRBV4-3	TRBJ1-1	few	.	CASSSGKNTEAFF	TGCGCCAGCAGCTCCGGGAAGAACACTGAAGCTTTCTTT
TRBV6-5	TRBJ2-1	.	.	CASSYRGDEQFF	TGTGCCAGCAGTTACCGCGGGGATGAGCAGTTCTTC
TRBV5-5	TRBJ2-3	few	.	CASSFGGTDTQYF	TGTGCCAGCAGCTTCGGGGGCACAGATACGCAGTATTTT
TRBV5-1	TRBJ1-1	.	TRBD1	CASSPARQGRMNTEAFF	TGCGCCAGCAGCCCCGCCCGACAGGGGAGGATGAACACTGAAGCTTTCTTT
TRBV18	TRBJ2-5	once	TRBD2	CASSPRPSGRGETQYF	TGTGCCAGCTCACCACGGCCTAGCGGGAGGGGAGAGACCCAGTACTTC
TRBV9	TRBJ2-4	few	TRBD2	CASSVRTSGRALLAKNIQYF	TGTGCCAGCAGCGTCCGAACTAGCGGGAGGGCTCTTCTAGCCAAAAACATTCAGTACTTC
TRBV3-1/TRBV3-2	TRBJ2-1	.	TRBD2	CASSQASGPGNEQFF	TGTGCCAGCAGCCAGGCTAGCGGCCCTGGCAATGAGCAGTTCTTC
TRBV7-2	TRBJ2-3	.	.	CASGQFRTDTQYF	TGTGCCAGCGGCCAGTTCAGGACAGATACGCAGTATTTT
TRBV4-3	TRBJ2-1	.	.	CASSQEWQSEQFF	TGCGCCAGCAGCCAAGAGTGGCAAAGTGAGCAGTTCTTC
TRBV7-2	TRBJ1-4	.	TRBD1	CASSQTGATNEKLFF	TGTGCCAGCAGCCAGACAGGGGCAACTAATGAAAAACTGTTTTTT
TRBV19	TRBJ2-5	few	.	CASSISVAQETQYF	TGTGCCAGTAGTATATCAGTTGCCCAAGAGACCCAGTACTTC
TRBV5-1	TRBJ1-1	few	.	CASSLEANTEAFF	TGCGCCAGCAGCTTGGAAGCTAACACTGAAGCTTTCTTT
TRBV24-1	TRBJ2-7	once	.	CATRQERSSYEQYF	TGTGCCACCAGACAGGAGAGGAGCTCCTACGAGCAGTACTTC
TRBV19	TRBJ2-1	few	TRBD2	CASTLVAGGNNEQFF	TGTGCCAGTACCCTGGTAGCGGGAGGTAACAATGAGCAGTTCTTC
TRBV28	TRBJ1-1	.	.	CASSFLTEAFF	TGTGCCAGCAGTTTTTTAACTGAAGCTTTCTTT